This entry concerns a single TCR beta chain. Its antigen specificity is not known. No quality values exist for individual bases; no much larger clone is one base distant. The data stem from a study of T cells in Graves' hyperthyroidism and ophthalmopathy (dated by TCRdb to between 2018 and 2021). Study-wide context: Peripheral blood was collected at initial diagnosis, before any treatment. An independent validation cohort of fewer than 20 hyperthyroidism patients and about 15 patients who later progressed to ophthalmopathy tested prospective prediction of ophthalmopathy. The roughly 91 discovery patients were randomly divided into training and test sets at a 7:3 ratio. In addition, the study compared T-cell repertoires in thyroid tissue and in blood from roughly 6 Graves' hyperthyroidism patients. TCR Vbeta CDR3 sequencing of 130 to 150 peripheral blood samples (about 45 ophthalmopathy, over 70 hyperthyroidism and roughly 17 progressor patients) is reported in the paper. After sampling, hyperthyroidism patients received methimazole starting at 30 mg daily, and ophthalmopathy patients received high-dose intravenous methylprednisolone. A discovery cohort of about 95 patients, about 40 with Graves' ophthalmopathy and 55 to 60 with stable Graves' hyperthyroidism, was used to find distinguishing TCR V-J signatures. What the work shows at the level of the full study, not this receptor alone: Most expanded thyroid clonotypes (frequency above 0.001) were also detected in blood, suggesting blood repertoires may reflect thyroid immune responses. No statistical method was used to fix the sample size in advance, and group allocation was not hidden from the investigators. In cross-validation, a model built on a 13 V-J signature told ophthalmopathy apart from stable hyperthyroidism with 85% to 90% sensitivity and 81% to 82% specificity, and in testing the same model reached 80%/75%. During validation, the model predicted progression to ophthalmopathy a median of roughly 7.1 months ahead of onset, with roughly 65% sensitivity and about 72% specificity.

The TCR beta CDR3 regions were amplified from the RNA transcripts. For the first round of RT-PCR on the TCR CDR3, the HTBI primer set was used together with the Qiagen OneStep RT-PCR kit. A second multiplex PCR round built the libraries, followed by size selection and purification. Sequencing of the libraries was done on an Illumina HiSeq2000 using paired-end 100 bp reads. Processing in the source paper ran as follows. SOAPnuke was used to process the raw data, with reads discarded if the reads contained adapters or uncalled bases, had a mean Phred below 15, or lacked an exact constant-primer or identifier match. COPE v1.2.5 was used to merge the high-quality paired reads, and each unique nucleotide sequence was defined as a clonotype. Clonotypes were aligned to IMGT TRBV, TRBD and TRBJ reference segments using MiTCR v1.1. Analysis was restricted to V-J combinations with a frequency above 0.0001, which covered about 99% of repertoires. A TCS score was defined as the ratio of F50 (clonal expansion) to E x V (chaos), with BLOSUM62-based TCRdist applied between CDR3 peptides within each V-J. Welch's t-statistics and random forest reduced 500 to 650 V-J features to 13, which were used in a naive Bayes classifier (R e1071). TCRdb applied fastp at Q25 and MiXCR to the public reads, then kept only in-frame beta chains. For every CDR3 protein sequence, its rows merge into one entry that carries the most common genes and DNA. The V and J calls were not made by the authors but by TCRdb's processing. The sample data list fewer than 450,000 distinct CDR3 sequences, and about 16% of these were observed just once. Of the sample, around 20% is held by the ten largest clones.

Ophthalmopathy patients had moderately to severely active disease, Clinical Activity Score of at least 3, NOSPECS grade of at least 4, and duration under 3 months. Exclusion was applied to patients with uncontrolled infections, other autoimmune diseases, pregnancy or lactation. Diagnoses were established on the basis of clinical symptoms, serum thyroxine and TRAb, thyroid ultrasound, and orbital computed tomography. PBMCs were isolated from about 10 ml of fresh peripheral blood by Ficoll-Paque density gradient centrifugation. Total RNA was extracted with Trizol reagent, and quality was checked on an Agilent 2100 Bioanalyzer. V is pared back by 1 base and J by 1 base, with 17 bases lying between the germline termini. The cysteine opens and the phenylalanine closes a CDR3 of 18 amino acids. Only CDR3 DNA remains: 54 bases, in frame from the first base. As encoded in the germline V gene (reference sequence), CDR1 is SEHNR while CDR2 is FQNEAQ.

The chain couples TRBV7-9 to TRBJ1-5, and possibly TRBD1, on 5 matching bases. The sample consisted of blood. This receptor was taken from a woman aged 60-70 years with Graves' ophthalmopathy. Read as DNA, the sequence is TGTGCCAGCAGCTTAGGGTGGGCAGGGAGCGGGAGCAATCAGCCCCAGCATTTT. The resulting protein is CASSLGWAGSGSNQPQHF.